This is a list of T cell receptor beta chains from one sample in a study of T cells in tumors and immune-related adverse events. TCRdb's copy holds only in-frame clones and misses some; the assay was immunoSEQ multiplex PCR. The table records some 2,500 clones, 80% to 90% of them present only once. The sample was tumor tissue, taken from a patient treated with anti-PD-1 therapy. The receptors originated from a female donor with metastatic renal cell carcinoma. Both conserved end residues are part of each CDR3. D genes are given only for firm matches. Only some rows state a clone size, as once, few, many or a class for expanded clones.

j_gene: TRBJ2-5
v_gene: TRBV7-9
d_gene: NA
abundance: NA
CDR3nt: TGTGCCAGCAGCGAAAGGTCCATGCAAGAGACCCAGTACTTC
CDR3aa: CASSERSMQETQYF

j_gene: TRBJ1-4
v_gene: TRBV10-3
d_gene: TRBD1
abundance: NA
CDR3nt: TGTGCCATCAGTGAGAAGTTGGTAACACAGGGGAATGAAAAACTGTTTTTT
CDR3aa: CAISEKLVTQGNEKLFF

j_gene: TRBJ1-2
v_gene: TRBV7-9
d_gene: NA
abundance: once
CDR3nt: TGTGCCAGCAGCTTGAATCGGGGGGCTAACTATGGCTACACCTTC
CDR3aa: CASSLNRGANYGYTF

j_gene: TRBJ1-2
v_gene: TRBV4-1
d_gene: NA
abundance: NA
CDR3nt: TGCGCCAGCAGCCAAGATCTTGGGGATGGCTACACCTTC
CDR3aa: CASSQDLGDGYTF

j_gene: TRBJ2-7
v_gene: TRBV7-2
d_gene: TRBD2
abundance: NA
CDR3nt: TGTGCCAGCAGCCAAAACCCTAGCGGGAGCTACGAGCAGTACTTC
CDR3aa: CASSQNPSGSYEQYF

j_gene: TRBJ2-5
v_gene: TRBV7-7
d_gene: NA
abundance: NA
CDR3nt: TGTGCCAGCAGCCCTACCCGGGCTGTAGAGACCCAGTACTTC
CDR3aa: CASSPTRAVETQYF

j_gene: TRBJ2-5
v_gene: TRBV5-1
d_gene: TRBD2
abundance: once
CDR3nt: TGCGCCAGCAGTCGTGGGGCTAGCGGGGGGCAAGAGACCCAGTACTTC
CDR3aa: CASSRGASGGQETQYF

j_gene: TRBJ2-1
v_gene: TRBV11-2
d_gene: NA
abundance: NA
CDR3nt: TGTGCCAGCAGCCAACCCCTTCTCGGTTACAATGAGCAGTTCTTC
CDR3aa: CASSQPLLGYNEQFF

j_gene: TRBJ2-1
v_gene: TRBV10-2
d_gene: NA
abundance: NA
CDR3nt: TGCGCCAGCGGGGACTATGAGCAGTTCTTC
CDR3aa: CASGDYEQFF

j_gene: TRBJ1-2
v_gene: TRBV20-1
d_gene: NA
abundance: NA
CDR3nt: TGCAGTGCTCCTCTTCGCTACACCTTC
CDR3aa: CSAPLRYTF

j_gene: TRBJ1-2
v_gene: TRBV7-9
d_gene: TRBD1
abundance: few
CDR3nt: TGTGCCAGCAGCTGGGGACAGGGGGCAAACTATGGCTACACCTTC
CDR3aa: CASSWGQGANYGYTF

j_gene: TRBJ2-5
v_gene: TRBV11-2
d_gene: TRBD2
abundance: few
CDR3nt: TGTGCCAGCAGCTTGGGACTAGCGGGCCGCCGGGAGACCCAGTACTTC
CDR3aa: CASSLGLAGRRETQYF

j_gene: TRBJ2-7
v_gene: TRBV28
d_gene: NA
abundance: NA
CDR3nt: TGTGCCAGCAGTTTATGGGGCCGGACAGACGCCCGTAACGGGCAGTACTTC
CDR3aa: CASSLWGRTDARNGQYF

j_gene: TRBJ1-2
v_gene: TRBV7-9
d_gene: NA
abundance: once
CDR3nt: TGTGCCAGCAGCCCTGACGTGTTAAGCTCTGGCTACACCTTC
CDR3aa: CASSPDVLSSGYTF

j_gene: TRBJ2-3
v_gene: TRBV9
d_gene: TRBD2
abundance: few
CDR3nt: TGTGCCAGCAGCAGTATAAGCGGGAGGGCACGCGTTAGCACAGATACGCAGTATTTT
CDR3aa: CASSSISGRARVSTDTQYF

j_gene: TRBJ2-3
v_gene: TRBV20-1
d_gene: NA
abundance: NA
CDR3nt: TGCAGTTTAGAAGGCACAGATACGCAGTATTTT
CDR3aa: CSLEGTDTQYF

j_gene: TRBJ2-1
v_gene: TRBV7-6
d_gene: TRBD2
abundance: NA
CDR3nt: TGTGCCAGCAGAGCGGGGGGGCGGAATGAGCAGTTCTTC
CDR3aa: CASRAGGRNEQFF

j_gene: TRBJ2-1
v_gene: TRBV6-5
d_gene: TRBD1
abundance: large
CDR3nt: TGTGCCAGCAGTTCCGCGGGGACAGGGGGGAATGAGCAGTTCTTC
CDR3aa: CASSSAGTGGNEQFF

j_gene: TRBJ2-3
v_gene: TRBV5-4
d_gene: TRBD2
abundance: NA
CDR3nt: TGTGCCAGCAGCTTGGCGGGGGGTCGCACAGATACGCAGTATTTT
CDR3aa: CASSLAGGRTDTQYF

j_gene: TRBJ2-7
v_gene: TRBV30
d_gene: TRBD2
abundance: few
CDR3nt: TGTGCCTGGAGTGTAGGGTTAGCGGGAGGAAGGCAGTACTTC
CDR3aa: CAWSVGLAGGRQYF

j_gene: TRBJ1-5
v_gene: TRBV27
d_gene: NA
abundance: NA
CDR3nt: TGTGCCAGCAGTTCCTCGAGCCGGGTAGATCAGCCCCAGCATTTT
CDR3aa: CASSSSSRVDQPQHF

j_gene: TRBJ2-7
v_gene: TRBV7-9
d_gene: NA
abundance: NA
CDR3nt: TGTGCCAGCGGTCCCCCCTACGAGCAGTACTTC
CDR3aa: CASGPPYEQYF

j_gene: TRBJ1-2
v_gene: TRBV7-9
d_gene: NA
abundance: NA
CDR3nt: TGTGCCAGCAGCTTAGCAGGAGATGGCTACACCTTC
CDR3aa: CASSLAGDGYTF

j_gene: TRBJ1-2
v_gene: TRBV20-1
d_gene: NA
abundance: NA
CDR3nt: TGCAGTGCTAGCGATCAGTATGGCTACACCTTC
CDR3aa: CSASDQYGYTF